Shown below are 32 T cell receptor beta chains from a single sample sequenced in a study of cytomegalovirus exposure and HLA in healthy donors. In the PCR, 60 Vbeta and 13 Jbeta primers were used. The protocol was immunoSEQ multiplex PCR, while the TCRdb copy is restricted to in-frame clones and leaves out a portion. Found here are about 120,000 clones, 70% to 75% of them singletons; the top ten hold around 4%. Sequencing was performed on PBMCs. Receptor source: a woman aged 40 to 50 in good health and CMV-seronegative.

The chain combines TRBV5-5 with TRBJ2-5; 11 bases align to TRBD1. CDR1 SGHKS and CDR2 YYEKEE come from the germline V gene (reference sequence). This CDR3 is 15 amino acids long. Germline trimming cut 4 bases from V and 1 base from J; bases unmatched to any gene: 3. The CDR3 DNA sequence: TGTGCCAGCAGCCCAGGGACAGGGGGCCAAGAGACCCAGTACTTC. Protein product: CASSPGTGGQETQYF. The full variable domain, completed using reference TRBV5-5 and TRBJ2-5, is DAGVTQSPTHLIKTRGQQVTLRCSPISGHKSVSWYQQVLGQGPQFIFQYYEKEERGRGNFPDRFSARQFPNYSSELNVNALLLGDSALYLCASSPGTGGQETQYFGPGTRLLVL.

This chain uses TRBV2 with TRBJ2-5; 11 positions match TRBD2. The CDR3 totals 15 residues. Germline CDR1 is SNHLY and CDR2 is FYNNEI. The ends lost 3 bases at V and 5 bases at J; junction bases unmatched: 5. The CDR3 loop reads CASSDQLAGAETQYF. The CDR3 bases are TGTGCCAGCAGTGATCAACTAGCGGGGGCCGAGACCCAGTACTTC.

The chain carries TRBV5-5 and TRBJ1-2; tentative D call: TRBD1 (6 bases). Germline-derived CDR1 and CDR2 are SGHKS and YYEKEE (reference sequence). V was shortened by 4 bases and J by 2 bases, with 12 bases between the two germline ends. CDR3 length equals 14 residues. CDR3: CASSRTDGNYGYTF. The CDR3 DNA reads TGTGCCAGCAGCCGGACAGACGGCAACTATGGCTACACCTTC.

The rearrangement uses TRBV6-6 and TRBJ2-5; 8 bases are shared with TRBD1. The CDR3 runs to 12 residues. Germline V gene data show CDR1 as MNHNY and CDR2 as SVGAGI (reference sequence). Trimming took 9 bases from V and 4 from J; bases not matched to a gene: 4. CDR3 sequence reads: CASQGAGETQYF. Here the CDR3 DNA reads TGTGCCAGTCAGGGGGCAGGAGAGACCCAGTACTTC.

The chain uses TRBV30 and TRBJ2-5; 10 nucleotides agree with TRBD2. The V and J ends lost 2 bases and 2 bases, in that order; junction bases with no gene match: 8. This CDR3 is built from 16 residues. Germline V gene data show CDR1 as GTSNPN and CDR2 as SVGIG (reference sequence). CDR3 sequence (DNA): TGTGCCTGGAGTCCTAAGGGACTAGCGAAGCAAGAGACCCAGTACTTC. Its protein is CAWSPKGLAKQETQYF. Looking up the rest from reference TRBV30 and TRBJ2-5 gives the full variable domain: SQTIHQWPATLVQPVGSPLSLECTVEGTSNPNLYWYRQAAGRGLQLLFYSVGIGQISSEVPQNLSASRPQDRQFILSSKKLLLSDSGFYLCAWSPKGLAKQETQYFGPGTRLLVL.

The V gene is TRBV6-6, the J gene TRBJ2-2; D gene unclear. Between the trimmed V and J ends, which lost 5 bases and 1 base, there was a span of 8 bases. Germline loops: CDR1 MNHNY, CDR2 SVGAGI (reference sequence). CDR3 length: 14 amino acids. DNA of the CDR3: TGTGCCAGCAGTATCACAAGGAACACCGGGGAGCTGTTTTTT. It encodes CASSITRNTGELFF.

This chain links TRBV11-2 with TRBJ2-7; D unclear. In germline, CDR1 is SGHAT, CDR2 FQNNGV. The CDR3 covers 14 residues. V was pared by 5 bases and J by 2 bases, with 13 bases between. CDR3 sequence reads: CASSERGGAYEQYF. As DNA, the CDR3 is TGTGCCAGCAGCGAACGAGGCGGAGCCTACGAGCAGTACTTC.

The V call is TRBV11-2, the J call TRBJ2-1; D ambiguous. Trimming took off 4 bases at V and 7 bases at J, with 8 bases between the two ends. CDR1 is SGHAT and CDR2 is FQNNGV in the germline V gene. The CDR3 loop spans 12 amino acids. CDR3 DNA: TGTGCCAGCAGCTCCGCCGGGAATGAGCAGTTCTTC. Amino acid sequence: CASSSAGNEQFF.

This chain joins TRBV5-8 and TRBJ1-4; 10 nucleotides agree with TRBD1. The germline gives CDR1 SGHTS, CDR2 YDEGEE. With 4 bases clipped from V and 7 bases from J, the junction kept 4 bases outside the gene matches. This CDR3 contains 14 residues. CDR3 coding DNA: TGTGCCAGCAGCATAGGACAGGGGGGTGAAAAACTGTTTTTT. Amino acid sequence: CASSIGQGGEKLFF.

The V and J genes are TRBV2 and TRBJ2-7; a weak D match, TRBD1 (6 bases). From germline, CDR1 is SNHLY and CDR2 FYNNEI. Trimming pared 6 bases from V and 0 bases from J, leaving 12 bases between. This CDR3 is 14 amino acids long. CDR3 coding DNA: TGTGCCAGCAGGACAGGACTCCTCTCCTACGAGCAGTACTTC. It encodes CASRTGLLSYEQYF. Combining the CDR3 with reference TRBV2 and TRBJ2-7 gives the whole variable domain EPEVTQTPSHQVTQMGQEVILRCVPISNHLYFYWYRQILGQKVEFLVSFYNNEISEKSEIFDDQFSVERPDGSNFTLKIRSTKLEDSAMYFCASRTGLLSYEQYFGPGTRLTVT.

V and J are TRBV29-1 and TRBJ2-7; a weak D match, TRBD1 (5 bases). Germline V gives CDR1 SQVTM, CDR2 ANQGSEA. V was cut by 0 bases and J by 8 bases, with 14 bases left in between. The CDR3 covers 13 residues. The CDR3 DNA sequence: TGCAGCGTTGAAGATGGGGCAGGGTCAAAGCAGTACTTC. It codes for CSVEDGAGSKQYF.

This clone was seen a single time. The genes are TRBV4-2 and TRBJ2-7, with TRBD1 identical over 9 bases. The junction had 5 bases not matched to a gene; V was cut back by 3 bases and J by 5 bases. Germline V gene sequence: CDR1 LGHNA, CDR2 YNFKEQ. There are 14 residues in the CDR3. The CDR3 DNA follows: TGTGCCAGCAGCCATGGGACAGGGAGTGACGAGCAGTACTTC. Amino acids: CASSHGTGSDEQYF.

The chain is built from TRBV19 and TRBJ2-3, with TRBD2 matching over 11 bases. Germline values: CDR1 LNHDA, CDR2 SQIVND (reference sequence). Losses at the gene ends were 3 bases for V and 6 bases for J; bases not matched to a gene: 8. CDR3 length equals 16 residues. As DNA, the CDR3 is TGTGCCAGTAGTATCCAACTAGCGGGAGAAGGGGATACGCAGTATTTT. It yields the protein CASSIQLAGEGDTQYF.

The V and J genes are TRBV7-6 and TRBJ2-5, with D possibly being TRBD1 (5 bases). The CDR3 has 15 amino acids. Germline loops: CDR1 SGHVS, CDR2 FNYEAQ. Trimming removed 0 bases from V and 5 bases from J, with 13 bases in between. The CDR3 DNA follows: TGTGCCAGCAGCTTAGCCGGCAAGGGGCCGGAGACCCAGTACTTC. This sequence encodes CASSLAGKGPETQYF.

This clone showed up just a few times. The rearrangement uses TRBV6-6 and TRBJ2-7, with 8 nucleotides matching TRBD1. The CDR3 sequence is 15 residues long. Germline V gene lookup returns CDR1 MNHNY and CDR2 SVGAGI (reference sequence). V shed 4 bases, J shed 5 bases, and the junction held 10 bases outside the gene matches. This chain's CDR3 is CASSLGPDRGHEQYF. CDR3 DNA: TGTGCCAGCAGTTTGGGTCCCGACAGGGGCCACGAGCAGTACTTC.

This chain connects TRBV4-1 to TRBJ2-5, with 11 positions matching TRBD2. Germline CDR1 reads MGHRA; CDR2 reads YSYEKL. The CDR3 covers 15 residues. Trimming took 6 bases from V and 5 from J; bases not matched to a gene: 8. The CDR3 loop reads CASRRTSGSGETQYF. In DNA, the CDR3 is TGCGCCAGCAGGCGAACTAGCGGGAGTGGGGAGACCCAGTACTTC.

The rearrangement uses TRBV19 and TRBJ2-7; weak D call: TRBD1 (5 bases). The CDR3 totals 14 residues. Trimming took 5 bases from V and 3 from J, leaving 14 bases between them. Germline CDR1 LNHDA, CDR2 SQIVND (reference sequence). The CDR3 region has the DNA TGTGCCAGTAGTCCCGTTGTCAGGGACTACGAGCAGTACTTC. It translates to CASSPVVRDYEQYF.

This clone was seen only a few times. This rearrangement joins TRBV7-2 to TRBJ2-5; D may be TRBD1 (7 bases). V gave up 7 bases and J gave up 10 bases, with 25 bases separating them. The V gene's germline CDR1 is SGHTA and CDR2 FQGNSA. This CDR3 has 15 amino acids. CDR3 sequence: CASKAPGWAGGSQYF. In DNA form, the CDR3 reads TGTGCCAGCAAGGCGCCAGGCTGGGCAGGGGGGAGCCAGTACTTC.

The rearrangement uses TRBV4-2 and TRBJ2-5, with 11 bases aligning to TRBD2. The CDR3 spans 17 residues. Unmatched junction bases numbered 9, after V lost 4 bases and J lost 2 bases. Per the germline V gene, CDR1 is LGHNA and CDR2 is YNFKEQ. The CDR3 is CASSLSLAGGQQETQYF. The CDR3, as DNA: TGTGCCAGCAGCCTATCGCTAGCGGGGGGTCAACAAGAGACCCAGTACTTC.

The CDR3 DNA reads as TGTGCCAGTAGTAGTCGGTCCACCAGCGAAACTTTCAATCAGCCCCAGCATTTT. Translated: CASSSRSTSETFNQPQHF. The chain links TRBV19 to TRBJ1-5; D unresolved. The CDR3 extends over 18 amino acids. From germline, CDR1 is LNHDA and CDR2 SQIVND (reference sequence). V dropped 4 bases and J dropped 3 bases, with 22 bases sitting between them.

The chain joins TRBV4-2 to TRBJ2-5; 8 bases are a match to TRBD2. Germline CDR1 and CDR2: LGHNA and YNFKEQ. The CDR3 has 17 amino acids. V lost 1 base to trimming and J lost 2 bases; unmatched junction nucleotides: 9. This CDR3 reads CASSQVFGAGVQETQYF. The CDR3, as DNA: TGTGCCAGCAGCCAAGTGTTTGGAGCGGGGGTACAAGAGACCCAGTACTTC.

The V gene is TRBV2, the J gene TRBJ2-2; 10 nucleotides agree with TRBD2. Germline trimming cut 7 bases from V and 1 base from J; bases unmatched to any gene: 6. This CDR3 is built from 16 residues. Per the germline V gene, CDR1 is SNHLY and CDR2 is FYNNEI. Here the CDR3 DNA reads TGTGCCAGCACACTTATAGCGGGAGGGAACACCGGGGAGCTGTTTTTT. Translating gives CASTLIAGGNTGELFF.

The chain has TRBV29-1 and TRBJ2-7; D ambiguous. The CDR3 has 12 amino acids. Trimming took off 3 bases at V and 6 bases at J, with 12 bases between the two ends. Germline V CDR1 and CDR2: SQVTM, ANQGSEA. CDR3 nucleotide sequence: TGCAGCGTTGAGGAAGGCGGTTTCGAGCAGTACTTC. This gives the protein CSVEEGGFEQYF.

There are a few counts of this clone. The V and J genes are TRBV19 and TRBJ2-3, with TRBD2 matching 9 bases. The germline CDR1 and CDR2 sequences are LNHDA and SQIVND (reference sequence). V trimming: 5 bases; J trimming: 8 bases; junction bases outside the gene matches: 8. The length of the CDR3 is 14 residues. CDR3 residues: CASSSSGGIVTQYF. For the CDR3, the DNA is TGTGCCAGTAGTTCGAGCGGGGGGATCGTTACGCAGTATTTT.

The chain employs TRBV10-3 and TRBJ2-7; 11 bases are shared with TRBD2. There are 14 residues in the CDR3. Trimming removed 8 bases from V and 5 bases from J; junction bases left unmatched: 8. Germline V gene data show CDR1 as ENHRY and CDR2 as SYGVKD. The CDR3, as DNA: TGTGCCATCGCCTCCGGGACTAGCGGCCACGAGCAGTACTTC. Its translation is CAIASGTSGHEQYF.

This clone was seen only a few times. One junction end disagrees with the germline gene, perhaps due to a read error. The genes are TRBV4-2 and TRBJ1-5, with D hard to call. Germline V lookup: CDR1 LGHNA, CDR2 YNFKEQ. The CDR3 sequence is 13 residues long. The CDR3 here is CASSPHSSGPPDF. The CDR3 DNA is TGTGCCAGCAGCCCCCATTCCAGCGGCCCCCCGGATTTT.

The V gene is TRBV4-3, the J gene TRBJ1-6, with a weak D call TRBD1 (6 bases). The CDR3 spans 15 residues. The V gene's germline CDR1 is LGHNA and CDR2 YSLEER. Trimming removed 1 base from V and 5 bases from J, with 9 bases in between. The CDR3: CASSQADSNNSPLHF. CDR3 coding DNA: TGCGCCAGCAGCCAAGCGGACAGCAATAATTCACCCCTCCACTTT.

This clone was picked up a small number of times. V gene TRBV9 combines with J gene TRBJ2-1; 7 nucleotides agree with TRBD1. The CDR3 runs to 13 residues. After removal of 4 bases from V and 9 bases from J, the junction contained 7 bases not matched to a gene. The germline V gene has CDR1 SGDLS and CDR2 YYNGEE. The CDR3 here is CASSIGTVTEQFF. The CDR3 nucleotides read TGTGCCAGCAGCATAGGGACAGTCACTGAGCAGTTCTTC.

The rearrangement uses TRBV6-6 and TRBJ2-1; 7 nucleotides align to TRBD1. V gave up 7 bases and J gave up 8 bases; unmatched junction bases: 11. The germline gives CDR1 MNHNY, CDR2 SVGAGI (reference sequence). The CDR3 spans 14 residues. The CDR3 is CASINGQGVDEQFF. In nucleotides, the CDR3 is TGTGCCAGCATAAACGGGCAGGGGGTCGATGAGCAGTTCTTC.

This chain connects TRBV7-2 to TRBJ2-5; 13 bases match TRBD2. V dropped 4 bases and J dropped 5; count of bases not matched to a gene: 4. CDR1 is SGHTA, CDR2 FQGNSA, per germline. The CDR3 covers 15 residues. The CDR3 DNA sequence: TGTGCCAGCAGCTCACTAGCGGGGGGGCCTGAGACCCAGTACTTC. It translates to CASSSLAGGPETQYF.

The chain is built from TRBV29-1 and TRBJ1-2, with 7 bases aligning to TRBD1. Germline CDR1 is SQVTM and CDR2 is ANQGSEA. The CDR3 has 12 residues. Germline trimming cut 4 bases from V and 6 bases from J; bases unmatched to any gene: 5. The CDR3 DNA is TGCAGCGTTGTAGGGCAGGGGGATGGCTACACCTTC. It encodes CSVVGQGDGYTF.

CDR3 residues: CASSYSTGRGYEQYF. In DNA form, the CDR3 reads TGTGCCAGCAGTTACTCGACAGGGCGAGGCTACGAGCAGTACTTC. The J gene is TRBJ2-7, the V gene TRBV6-6; 7 bases are shared with TRBD1. CDR3 length: 15 amino acids. After removal of 0 bases from V and 3 bases from J, the junction contained 5 bases not matched to a gene. The germline V gene has CDR1 MNHNY and CDR2 SVGAGI (reference sequence).